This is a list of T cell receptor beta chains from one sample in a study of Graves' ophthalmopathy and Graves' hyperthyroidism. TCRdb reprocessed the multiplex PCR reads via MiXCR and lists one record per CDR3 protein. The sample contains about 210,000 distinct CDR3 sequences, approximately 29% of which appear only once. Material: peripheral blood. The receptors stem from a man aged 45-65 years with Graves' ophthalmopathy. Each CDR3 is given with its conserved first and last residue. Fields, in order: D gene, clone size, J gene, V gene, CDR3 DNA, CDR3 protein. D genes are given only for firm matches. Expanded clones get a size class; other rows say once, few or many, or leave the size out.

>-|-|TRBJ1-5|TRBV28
TGTGCCAGCAGCCTCACACGACAGCCCCAGCATTTT
CASSLTRQPQHF
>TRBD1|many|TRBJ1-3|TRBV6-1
TGTGCCAGCAGTGGGGGACAGCACTCTGGAAACACCATATATTTT
CASSGGQHSGNTIYF
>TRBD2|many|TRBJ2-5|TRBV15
TGTGCCACCAGCAGGCGGACTAGCGGGGAGACCCAGTACTTC
CATSRRTSGETQYF
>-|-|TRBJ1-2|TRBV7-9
TGTGCCAGCAGGGACTACAGGGTGGATGGCTACACCTTC
CASRDYRVDGYTF
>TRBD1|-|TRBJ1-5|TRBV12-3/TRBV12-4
TGTGCCAGCAGTAAGACAGGGCACAATCAGCCCCAGCATTTT
CASSKTGHNQPQHF
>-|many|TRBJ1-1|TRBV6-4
TGTGCCAGCAGCTTTCCCGGTGGGATTTATTTT
CASSFPGGIYF
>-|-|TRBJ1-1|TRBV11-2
TGTGCCAGCAGCTTAGGTCCAGCTCGGATCACTGAAGCTTTCTTT
CASSLGPARITEAFF
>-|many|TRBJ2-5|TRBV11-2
TGTGCCAGCAGCCGTACCGAGACCCAGTACTTC
CASSRTETQYF
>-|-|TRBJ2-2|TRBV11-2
TGTGCCAGCAGCTTAAGGGCGGGAAACGGGGAGCTGTTTTTT
CASSLRAGNGELFF
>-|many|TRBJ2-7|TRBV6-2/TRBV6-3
TGTGCCAGCAGTTCGGTCAATCCCTACGAGCAGTACTTC
CASSSVNPYEQYF
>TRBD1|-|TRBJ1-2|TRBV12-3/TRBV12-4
TGTGCCAGCAGCAAACAGGGGCACTATGGCTACACCTTC
CASSKQGHYGYTF
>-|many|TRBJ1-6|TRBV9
TGTGCCAGCAGCGTAGGGGAGGGAGGGTCACCCCTCCACTTT
CASSVGEGGSPLHF
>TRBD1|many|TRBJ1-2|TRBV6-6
TGTGCCAGCAGTTACTCGGAGGGGGCAGACTATGGCTACACCTTC
CASSYSEGADYGYTF
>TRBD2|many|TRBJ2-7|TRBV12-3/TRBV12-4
TGTGCCAGCAGTTTTCCCCTCCGACTAGCGGCCCAGAGCTCCTACGAGCAGTACTTC
CASSFPLRLAAQSSYEQYF
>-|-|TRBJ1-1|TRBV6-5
TGTGCCAGCAGTTACAGTCAGTGGGGTGGAAGGAACACTGAAGCTTTCTTT
CASSYSQWGGRNTEAFF